This entry features one T cell receptor (beta chain) sequence. Its antigen remains unidentified. Nothing much larger sits one base from this clone, and base qualities are not available. Receptor libraries were prepared by the immunoSEQ multiplex PCR assay. The multiplex PCR relied on a mix of 60 forward primers for TCR Vbeta segments and 13 reverse primers for TCR Jbeta segments. The CDR3 region of rearranged TCR beta genes was amplified from genomic DNA by a multiplex PCR assay. On the Illumina HiSeq System, the amplified TCR beta libraries were sequenced as 87-base-pair reads. The source study handled its data this way. A later analysis counted tens of millions of unique TCR beta chains across the 550 to 700 repertoires, and around 12 million of these chains were shared by at least two donors. To remove PCR and sequencing errors, raw reads were error-corrected and collapsed into unique sequences using a nearest-neighbor algorithm that merged closely related sequences. V, D and J gene segments were assigned by aligning CDR3 sequences to IMGT reference sequences. Each retained sequence needed at least a six-nucleotide match to both a V gene segment and a J gene segment. Rearrangements were called productive when the CDR3 lacked stop codons and stayed in frame with V and J; all others were non-productive. Following IMGT convention, CDR3 was defined as the stretch from the second conserved V-encoded cysteine up to the conserved J-encoded phenylalanine. The earlier analysis of approximately 590 of the donors excluded any sequence lacking an unambiguous match to a single V gene segment. In an earlier analysis of approximately 610 of the donors, V segments were called functional above 56.7% productive rearrangements and were called segregating when the between-donor standard deviation exceeded 5%. A statistical classification framework was built to diagnose cytomegalovirus status from the catalog of TCR beta chain sequences. In a later analysis, V and J genes were assigned by comparing TCR nucleotide sequences against IMGT/GENE-DB human TR gene sequences. In a later analysis, CDR3 sequences and most-parsimonious VDJ recombination scenarios were assigned using the TCRdist pipeline. In a later analysis, each TCR beta chain was defined by its CDR3 amino acid sequence together with its V-gene family, and reads lacking a unique V-gene family were excluded. As a way to deal with suspected cross-contamination and a sequencing artifact, a later analysis dropped nearly 600 nucleotide sequences that were highly shared and had low generation probability. For each public chain, a later analysis derived a clonal expansion index from normalized ranks of inferred template counts within each repertoire. In a later analysis, generation probabilities were computed using a VDJ recombination model fitted to out-of-frame rearrangements, and the results were checked against IGoR. In a later analysis, hypergeometric tests were used to score TCR-TCR, TCR-HLA and TCR-CMV co-occurrence, with a repertoire-size bias correction applied to TCR pairs. In a later analysis, false discovery rates were estimated by permuting HLA or CMV assignments 20 times. A later analysis grouped co-occurring TCRs with DBSCAN, adding TCRdist sequence similarity when clustering within HLA-allele-positive subsets. For co-occurrence clustering, repertoires with fewer than 30,000 or more than 120,000 public chains were excluded, along with roughly 5 repertoires with anomalous nucleotide sharing. Imported from immuneACCESS, the table was reduced by TCRdb to in-frame sequences with V and J called. These copies leave out some clones; in studies compared against another copy, an unresolved V gene accounts for under half, and the cause of the remainder is not known. For V, J and clone size, that table is used; D and trimming come from the DNA. The sample includes about 130,000 clones, with about 80% observed a single time. The biggest ten clones account for 8.9% of the sample.

The sample originates from a study of cytomegalovirus exposure and HLA in healthy donors (dated by TCRdb to 2016 to 2017). With regard to the full study: According to an earlier analysis of around 600 of the donors, some 180 million T cells yielded 90 million to 130 million unique TCR beta sequences and approximately 300 Gb of sequence data. An early release covering roughly 640 HLA-typed donors comprised approximately 300 gigabases of sequencing data and around 80 million unique TCR sequences. The genetic ancestry cluster associated with self-reported Caucasian donors included roughly 84% of the approximately 400 genotyped donors. The study aimed to test whether signatures of past pathogen exposure could be identified by cataloging public T cell receptors. The study profiled the T cell repertoires of 500 to 800 subjects by immunosequencing and related them to cytomegalovirus serostatus. A separate validation cohort of over a hundred different subjects was used in addition to the 666-subject first cohort. High-throughput TCR immunosequencing, statistical association of individual TCRs with disease status, and machine learning were combined to predict cytomegalovirus infection status. A later analysis re-examined previously published TCR beta repertoires from more than 550 donors and added high-resolution HLA genotyping to investigate patterns of TCR occurrence. In the later analysis, no new phenotypic data were used to find candidate immune exposures; instead, reliance was placed on TCR beta sequences and their occurrence across donors. An earlier analysis of some 500 of the donors applied high-throughput TCR beta sequencing to assess whether each TCR beta V gene segment acted as functional or pseudogenic. Donor age, sex, ethnicity and CMV serostatus were compiled together with the repertoire data. A later genetic analysis took genome-wide SNP genotypes for about three fifths of the roughly 670 donors and used that subset as a discovery cohort. All discovery cohort repertoires had been generated on a single sequencing platform. HLA typing included class I and class II loci at four-digit resolution. The number of typed donors differed by locus: about 620-640 for A, B, C, DRB1 and DQB1; approximately 530 for DQA1; 606 for DPA1; and roughly 450 for DPB1. A handful of DR-DQ haplotypes were handled as single units for association and clustering because linkage in the cohort was strong. Among roughly 400 genotyped donors of the cohort, an average of around 240,000 unique TCR beta nucleotide sequences was sequenced per donor, of which 15% to 20% were non-productive.

The research as a whole found: A later analysis reported that several top co-occurrence clusters appeared linked to parvovirus B19, influenza, CMV and Epstein-Barr virus. Immune exposure information for the cohort was limited to CMV serostatus. In vitro tests confirmed that a few of the cytomegalovirus-associated TCR beta chains recognize cytomegalovirus antigens. A later analysis found that HLA-associated TCR beta chains were more clonally expanded and had lower generation probabilities than equally common non-associated chains. In a later analysis, TCR association rates were found to vary across HLA loci, with the most associated TCRs seen for DRB1 alleles and the fewest for HLA-C alleles. It was suggested by the authors that the approach could potentially be generalized to other disease states and immunological phenotypes. Linkage disequilibrium might explain the correlated functional status among segregating V segments, but an unknown experimental factor could not be excluded. Most CMV-associated TCR beta chains appeared to be HLA-restricted in a later analysis, and the HLA associations seemed to be driven largely by CMV exposure. Assigning TCR associations to individual alleles was difficult when HLA alleles, especially DR and DQ, strongly co-occurred. Some IMGT-functional V segments, including TRBV6-2 and TRBV6-3, could not be told apart with the 87-base-pair reads, so those segments were excluded. In the study, some 160 TCR beta chains were listed as associated with cytomegalovirus. A further reported finding was that TCR beta sequences accurately predicted the HLA-A and HLA-B alleles for most subjects in the first cohort. Because HLA typing was unavailable for some donors at each locus, only the typed subset was used in association tests. Roughly uniform sequencing depth across donors was assumed in presence/absence analyses, although this assumption may not hold. Because counts were too low, about 18 rarely observed V segments, including chromosome 9 orphons, were excluded from the earlier analysis of 500 to 700 of the donors. In a later genetic analysis, a missense DCLRE1C variant was associated with V-gene and J-gene trimming of TCR beta chains, and the association was replicated in an independent cohort. A later analysis associated some 17,000 TCR beta sequences with specific HLA alleles at a false discovery rate of 0.05. According to a later genetic analysis, donors in an Asian-associated ancestry cluster had fewer N-insertions in productive TCRs than the roughly 660-donor mean. A cluster of highly shared sequence variants was judged likely to represent a technical artifact of the sequencing pipeline. In an earlier analysis of over 550 of the donors, most TCR beta V segments were observed in productive rearrangements about 90% or about 30% of the time, broadly matching IMGT annotations. In both the original and validation cohorts, the classifier was reported to diagnose cytomegalovirus status with high specificity and sensitivity. The cohort was sequenced for TCR beta chains only, and without alpha or paired-chain data the features that could be detected were limited. While some public TCRs were present in many individuals, most TCR sequences turned up only very rarely across donors.

In total, roughly 670 healthy bone marrow donors made up the cohort. At the time of sampling, every cohort member was nominally healthy, though immune exposures that went unrecorded were likely present. The donor tested CMV seropositive, placing the donor among the approximately 290 seropositive members of the cohort. A peripheral blood sample was provided by each donor, and peripheral blood mononuclear cells were used for TCR beta sequencing. Genomic DNA was extracted from the blood cell samples with the Qiagen DNeasy Blood Extraction Kit. The CDR3 starts with the cysteine, ends with the phenylalanine, and has 13 residues. Only the CDR3 DNA is retained, 39 bases long and in frame from the first base. Compared with germline, V lacks 7 bases and J lacks 5 bases; bases without a gene match: 5. Taken from the germline V gene, the CDR1 and CDR2 loops are SGDLS and YYNGEE.

The V and J segments used are TRBV9 and TRBJ2-3, with 9 junctional bases fitting TRBD2. The specimen was PBMCs. The TCR sequence derives from a man younger than 45 in good health and CMV-seropositive. DNA sequence: TGTGCCAGCTGCGGGGGGGAAAGAGATACGCAGTATTTT. Translated, this gives CASCGGERDTQYF. Beyond the CDR3, the reference TRBV9 and TRBJ2-3 genes provide the residues; the full variable domain reads: DSGVTQTPKHLITATGQRVTLRCSPRSGDLSVYWYQQSLDQGLQFLIQYYNGEERAKGNILERFSAQQFPDLHSELNLSSLELGDSALYFCASCGGERDTQYFGPGTRLTVL.